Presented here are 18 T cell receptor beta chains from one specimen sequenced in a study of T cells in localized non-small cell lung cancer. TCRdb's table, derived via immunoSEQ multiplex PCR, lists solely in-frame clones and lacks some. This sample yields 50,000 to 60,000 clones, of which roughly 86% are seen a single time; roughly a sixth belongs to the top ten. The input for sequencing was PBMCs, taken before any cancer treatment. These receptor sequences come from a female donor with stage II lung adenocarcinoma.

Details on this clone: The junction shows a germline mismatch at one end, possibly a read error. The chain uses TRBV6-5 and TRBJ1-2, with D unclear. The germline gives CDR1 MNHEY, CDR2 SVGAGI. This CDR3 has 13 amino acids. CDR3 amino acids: CASSDSPYYGYTF. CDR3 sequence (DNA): TGTGCCAGCAGTGACTCCCCCTACTATGGCTACACCTTC.

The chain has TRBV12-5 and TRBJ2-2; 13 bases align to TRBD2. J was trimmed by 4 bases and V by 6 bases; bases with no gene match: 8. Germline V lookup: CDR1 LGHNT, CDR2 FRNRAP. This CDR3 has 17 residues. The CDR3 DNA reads TGTGCTAGTGGATCCGGACTAGCGGGGGCACTCACCGGGGAGCTGTTTTTT. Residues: CASGSGLAGALTGELFF.

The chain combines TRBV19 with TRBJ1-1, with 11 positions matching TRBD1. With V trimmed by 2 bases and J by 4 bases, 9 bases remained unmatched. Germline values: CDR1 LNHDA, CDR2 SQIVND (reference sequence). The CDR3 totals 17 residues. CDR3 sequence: CASSILGQGAKGTEAFF. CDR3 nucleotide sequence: TGTGCCAGTAGTATACTAGGACAGGGGGCGAAGGGCACTGAAGCTTTCTTT.

CDR3 loop: CASTGLLNQPQHF. The CDR3 DNA is TGTGCCAGTACAGGACTACTCAATCAGCCCCAGCATTTT. This chain connects TRBV19 to TRBJ1-5; the D is unclear. V gave up 7 bases and J gave up 3 bases, with 10 bases separating them. Germline CDR1 is LNHDA and CDR2 is SQIVND (reference sequence). CDR3 length: 13 amino acids.

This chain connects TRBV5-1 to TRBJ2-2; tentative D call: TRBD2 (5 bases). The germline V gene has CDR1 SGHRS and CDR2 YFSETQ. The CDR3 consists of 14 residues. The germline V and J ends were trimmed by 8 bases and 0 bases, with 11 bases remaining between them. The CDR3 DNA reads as TGCGCCAGTCACCGCGGGTCGAACACCGGGGAGCTGTTTTTT. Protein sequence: CASHRGSNTGELFF.

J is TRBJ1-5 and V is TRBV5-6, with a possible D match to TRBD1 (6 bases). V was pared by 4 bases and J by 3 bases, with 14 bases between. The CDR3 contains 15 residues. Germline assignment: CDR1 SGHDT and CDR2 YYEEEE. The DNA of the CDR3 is TGTGCCAGCAGCAACCAGGACAGCTCCAATCAGCCCCAGCATTTT. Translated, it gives CASSNQDSSNQPQHF.

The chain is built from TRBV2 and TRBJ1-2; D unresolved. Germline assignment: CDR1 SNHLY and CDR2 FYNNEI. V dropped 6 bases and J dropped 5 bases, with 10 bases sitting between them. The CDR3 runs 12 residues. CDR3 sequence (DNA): TGTGCCAGCAGCCGAGCAAGGTATGGCTACACCTTC. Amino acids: CASSRARYGYTF.

CDR3 protein: CASSHQGDRAWNTEAFF. In DNA form, the CDR3 reads TGCGCCAGCAGTCATCAGGGGGACCGGGCCTGGAACACTGAAGCTTTCTTT. The chain combines TRBV5-1 with TRBJ1-1; 7 nucleotides match TRBD1. The V gene's germline CDR1 is SGHRS and CDR2 YFSETQ. Losses at the gene ends were 5 bases for V and 1 base for J; bases not matched to a gene: 14. The CDR3 runs 17 residues.

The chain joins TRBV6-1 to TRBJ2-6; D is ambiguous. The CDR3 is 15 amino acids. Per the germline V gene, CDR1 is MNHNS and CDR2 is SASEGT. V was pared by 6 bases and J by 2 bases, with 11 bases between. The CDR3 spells CASRGVEAGANVLTF. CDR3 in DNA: TGTGCCAGCAGAGGCGTGGAAGCTGGGGCCAACGTCCTGACTTTC.

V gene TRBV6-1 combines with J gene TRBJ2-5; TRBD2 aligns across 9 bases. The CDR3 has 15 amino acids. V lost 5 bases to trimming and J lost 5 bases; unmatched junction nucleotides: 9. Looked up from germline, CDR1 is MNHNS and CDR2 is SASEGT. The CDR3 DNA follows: TGTGCCAGCAGTCTGGCGGGGGGGCCGAAGGAGACCCAGTACTTC. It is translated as CASSLAGGPKETQYF.

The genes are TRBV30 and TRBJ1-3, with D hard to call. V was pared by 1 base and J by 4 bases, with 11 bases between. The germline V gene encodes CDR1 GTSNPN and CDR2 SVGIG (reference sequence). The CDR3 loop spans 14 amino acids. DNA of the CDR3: TGTGCCTGGAGTGCTACCCGCGGGGGAAACACCATATATTTT. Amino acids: CAWSATRGGNTIYF.

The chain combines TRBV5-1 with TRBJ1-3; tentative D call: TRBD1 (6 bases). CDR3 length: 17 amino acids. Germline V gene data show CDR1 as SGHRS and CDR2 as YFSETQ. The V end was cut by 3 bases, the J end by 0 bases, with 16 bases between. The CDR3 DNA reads TGCGCCAGCAGCTCGCCATCGACAGGATCCTCTGGAAACACCATATATTTT. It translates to CASSSPSTGSSGNTIYF.

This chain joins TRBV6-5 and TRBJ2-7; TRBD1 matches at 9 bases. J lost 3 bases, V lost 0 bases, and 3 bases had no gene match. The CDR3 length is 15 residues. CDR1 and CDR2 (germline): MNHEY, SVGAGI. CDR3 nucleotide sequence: TGTGCCAGCAGTTACTCCGGGACAGGGAGCTACGAGCAGTACTTC. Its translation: CASSYSGTGSYEQYF.

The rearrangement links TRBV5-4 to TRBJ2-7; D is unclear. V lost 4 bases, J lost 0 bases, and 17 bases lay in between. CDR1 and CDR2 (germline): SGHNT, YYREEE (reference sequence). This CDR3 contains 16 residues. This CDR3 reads CASSIERTVSSYEQYF. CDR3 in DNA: TGTGCCAGCAGCATCGAGAGGACGGTTAGCTCCTACGAGCAGTACTTC.

The CDR3 DNA is TGTGCCAGTAGTATAACCCGGGACTCTCAGCATTTT. Residues: CASSITRDSQHF. V usage is TRBV19 and J usage is TRBJ1-5; the D gene is possibly TRBD1 (5 bases). CDR3 size: 12 residues. V was pared by 2 bases and J by 13 bases, with 12 bases between. In germline, CDR1 is LNHDA, CDR2 SQIVND (reference sequence).

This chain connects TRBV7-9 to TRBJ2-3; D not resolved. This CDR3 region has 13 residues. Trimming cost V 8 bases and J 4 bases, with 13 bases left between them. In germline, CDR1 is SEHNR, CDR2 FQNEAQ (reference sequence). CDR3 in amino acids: CASGFPTPDTQYF. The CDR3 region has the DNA TGTGCCAGCGGATTCCCCACACCAGATACGCAGTATTTT.

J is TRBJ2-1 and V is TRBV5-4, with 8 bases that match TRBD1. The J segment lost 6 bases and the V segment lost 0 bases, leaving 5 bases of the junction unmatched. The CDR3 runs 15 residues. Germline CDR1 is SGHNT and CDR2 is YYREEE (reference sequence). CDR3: CASSLDQGAFNEQFF. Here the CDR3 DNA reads TGTGCCAGCAGCTTGGACCAGGGGGCTTTCAATGAGCAGTTCTTC.

The CDR3 bases are TGTGCCAGCAGCTCAACCGGGACAGGGCTCTACAATGAGCAGTTCTTC. Its protein is CASSSTGTGLYNEQFF. The chain couples TRBV7-3 to TRBJ2-1; 9 bases match TRBD1. From germline, CDR1 is SGHTA and CDR2 FQGTGA. The CDR3 loop spans 16 amino acids. J gave up 3 bases and V 4 bases, and 7 bases lay outside the gene matches.